This TCR beta chain was sequenced during a study of T cell responses to AZD1222 COVID-19 vaccine. Sequenced by immunoSEQ multiplex PCR; TCRdb stores in-frame clones only, minus some. The sample consists of roughly 91,000 clones, around 90% of them appearing once. Germline loops: CDR1 LNHDA, CDR2 SQIVND (reference sequence). This CDR3 is 11 amino acids long. V dropped 6 bases and J dropped 6 bases, with 6 bases sitting between them. Concerning this clone itself: Its target is unknown.

Study-wide results and caveats: Just a handful of people given AZD1222 tested seropositive at baseline. Repertoire sampling happened only post peak T cell response.

This clonotype was obtained from an adult in good health. The chain has TRBV19 and TRBJ2-1; D unresolved. The material was peripheral blood, obtained on day 0 of AZD1222 vaccination. CDR3 sequence: CASREGNEQFF. The CDR3 DNA sequence: TGTGCCAGTAGAGAAGGCAATGAGCAGTTCTTC. Combining the CDR3 with reference TRBV19 and TRBJ2-1 gives the whole variable domain DGGITQSPKYLFRKEGQNVTLSCEQNLNHDAMYWYRQDPGQGLRLIYYSQIVNDFQKGDIAEGYSVSREKKESFPLTVTSAQKNPTAFYLCASREGNEQFFGPGTRLTVL.